What follows are 29 T cell receptor beta chains derived from one specimen sequenced in a study of identical twins' blood T cells. From the 5' RACE reads, TCRdb called clonotypes with MiXCR, one entry per CDR3 protein. The sample includes roughly 380,000 distinct CDR3 sequences, roughly 31% seen only once; the top ten take about 6.1%. Sequenced input: PBMCs. These receptors all stem from a woman aged 18 to 50 in good health.

This clonotype was seen ten or more times. The V gene is TRBV5-4, the J gene TRBJ2-2; D is possibly TRBD2 (5 bases). Trimming stripped 2 bases from V and 8 bases from J, with 10 bases between. Germline CDR1 reads SGHNT; CDR2 reads YYREEE (reference sequence). This CDR3 has 13 residues. CDR3 region: CASSLTREGELFF. Written as DNA, the CDR3 is TGTGCCAGCAGCTTAACGAGGGAGGGGGAGCTGTTTTTT. Variable domain in full (rest from reference TRBV5-4 and TRBJ2-2): ETGVTQSPTHLIKTRGQQVTLRCSSQSGHNTVSWYQQALGQGPQFIFQYYREEENGRGNFPPRFSGLQFPNYSSELNVNALELDDSALYLCASSLTREGELFFGEGSRLTVL.

This chain connects TRBV25-1 to TRBJ1-3, with D possibly TRBD1 on 6 matching bases. The ends were cut back, 11 bases at V and 2 bases at J, with 19 bases in the middle. Germline V gives CDR1 MGHDK, CDR2 SYGVNS. This CDR3 is 15 amino acids long. The CDR3 nucleotides read TGTGCCCGTAACCTACAGGGATCGACTGGAAACACCATATATTTT. Translating gives CARNLQGSTGNTIYF. Combining the CDR3 with reference TRBV25-1 and TRBJ1-3 gives the whole variable domain EADIYQTPRYLVIGTGKKITLECSQTMGHDKMYWYQQDPGMELHLIHYSYGVNSTEKGDLSSESTVSRIRTEHFPLTLESARPSHTSQYLCARNLQGSTGNTIYFGEGSWLTVV.

V is TRBV20-1 and J is TRBJ1-2; D gene unclear. Germline loops: CDR1 DFQATT, CDR2 SNEGSKA (reference sequence). V gave up 0 bases and J gave up 6 bases, with 14 bases separating them. The CDR3 runs 14 residues. The CDR3 loop reads CSARDGRGKDGYTF. As DNA, the CDR3 is TGCAGTGCTAGAGATGGACGGGGTAAGGATGGCTACACCTTC.

The genes are TRBV7-9 and TRBJ2-7, with D tentatively TRBD1 (6 bases). This CDR3 contains 14 residues. The ends were cut back, 6 bases at V and 5 bases at J, with 17 bases in the middle. Looked up from germline, CDR1 is SEHNR and CDR2 is FQNEAQ (reference sequence). The CDR3 region is CASRSPEGGDEQYF. CDR3 nucleotide sequence: TGTGCCAGCAGATCCCCAGAAGGGGGTGACGAGCAGTACTTC.

This clonotype was counted between two and nine times. The chain recombines TRBV5-1 with TRBJ2-7, with TRBD2 identical over 7 bases. Germline V gene data show CDR1 as SGHRS and CDR2 as YFSETQ. The CDR3 spans 13 residues. J lost 5 bases, V lost 2 bases, and 4 bases had no gene match. The CDR3 coding sequence is TGCGCCAGCAGCTTAGGACTAGGTAACGAGCAGTACTTC. Amino acid sequence: CASSLGLGNEQYF.

The J gene is TRBJ1-1, the V gene TRBV27; 10 nucleotides agree with TRBD1. From germline, CDR1 is MNHEY and CDR2 SMNVEV (reference sequence). J gave up 0 bases and V 8 bases, and 6 bases lay outside the gene matches. The CDR3 covers 15 residues. CDR3 loop: CASRDRGGVNTEAFF. DNA for the CDR3: TGTGCCAGCCGGGACAGGGGAGGAGTGAACACTGAAGCTTTCTTT.

This clonotype was seen a handful of times. This sequence joins TRBV6-5 and TRBJ2-2, with D unresolved. The germline gives CDR1 MNHEY, CDR2 SVGAGI. Trimming took 10 bases from V and 5 from J, leaving 11 bases between them. The CDR3 runs 12 residues. The CDR3: CAILATTGELFF. The CDR3 DNA sequence: TGTGCCATACTCGCTACGACCGGGGAGCTGTTTTTT.

This clonotype was picked up a small number of times. This rearrangement joins TRBV6-6 to TRBJ2-5, with a possible D match to TRBD2 (5 bases). CDR1 MNHNY and CDR2 SVGAGI come from the germline V gene (reference sequence). CDR3 length equals 12 residues. The V end lost 7 bases, the J end lost 1 base, and 7 bases lay between the germline ends. CDR3 loop: CASKDSQETQYF. CDR3 coding DNA: TGTGCCAGCAAGGACTCCCAAGAGACCCAGTACTTC.

The gene calls are TRBV20-1 and TRBJ2-7, with 10 bases identical to TRBD2. Germline trimming cut 6 bases from V and 5 bases from J; bases unmatched to any gene: 10. The length of the CDR3 is 14 residues. CDR1 and CDR2 (germline): DFQATT, SNEGSKA (reference sequence). For the CDR3, the DNA is TGCAGTGCCCTTCCTCGACTAGCGGGCCACGAGCAGTACTTC. Protein product: CSALPRLAGHEQYF.

This clonotype occurred many times. The DNA of the CDR3 is TGTGCCAGCAGTAGAACAGGGGGATACAATCAGCCCCAGCATTTT. Its translation: CASSRTGGYNQPQHF. The J gene is TRBJ1-5, the V gene TRBV9; TRBD1 aligns across 8 bases. Germline CDR1 SGDLS, CDR2 YYNGEE. Germline trimming cut 5 bases from V and 3 bases from J; bases unmatched to any gene: 7. This CDR3 is 15 amino acids long. The variable domain in full, with the rest retrieved from reference TRBV9 and TRBJ1-5, is DSGVTQTPKHLITATGQRVTLRCSPRSGDLSVYWYQQSLDQGLQFLIQYYNGEERAKGNILERFSAQQFPDLHSELNLSSLELGDSALYFCASSRTGGYNQPQHFGDGTRLSIL.

As for this clonotype: With a much larger clone just one base away, this may be a read error. V and J are TRBV19 and TRBJ2-1, with 11 nucleotides matching TRBD2. The CDR3 covers 15 residues. Germline V lookup: CDR1 LNHDA, CDR2 SQIVND (reference sequence). Here the CDR3 reads CASSINLAGGNDQFF. The CDR3 DNA follows: TGTGCCAGTAGTATAAATCTAGCGGGGGGAAATGATCAGTTCTTC. Variable domain in full (rest from reference TRBV19 and TRBJ2-1): DGGITQSPKYLFRKEGQNVTLSCEQNLNHDAMYWYRQDPGQGLRLIYYSQIVNDFQKGDIAEGYSVSREKKESFPLTVTSAQKNPTAFYLCASSINLAGGNDQFFGPGTRLTVL.

This clonotype was observed once. The genes are TRBV21-1 and TRBJ2-7; the table's D gene call, TRBD1, was not cross checked with the DNA. TRBV21-1 is termed a pseudogene. This CDR3 spans 16 amino acids. The CDR3 loop is CASSRQGQPTNYGQYF. The CDR3, as DNA: TGTGCCAGCAGCAGACAGGGCCAGCCTACCAACTACGGGCAGTACTTC.

CDR3 nucleotide sequence: TGTGCCAGCAGTCTCACATCACCCTTGATCTATGGCTACACCTTC. Translating it yields CASSLTSPLIYGYTF. This chain connects TRBV27 to TRBJ1-2; D is ambiguous. V shed 5 bases and J shed 4 bases, with 17 bases lying between them. Germline V gene data show CDR1 as MNHEY and CDR2 as SMNVEV (reference sequence). The CDR3 spans 15 residues.

About this clonotype itself: Its ends do not fully match the called genes, so a read error is possible. The gene calls are TRBV20-1 and TRBJ2-7; 7 bases agree with TRBD2. The CDR3 spans 15 residues. CDR1 DFQATT and CDR2 SNEGSKA come from the germline V gene (reference sequence). The CDR3 DNA reads TGCAGTGCTAGAGATGGTAGCGGGCGAACTTACGAGCGGTACTTC. It is translated as CSARDGSGRTYERYF.

This clonotype was seen a few times. The chain has TRBV5-1 and TRBJ1-3; D gene ambiguous. The germline V gene has CDR1 SGHRS and CDR2 YFSETQ. The CDR3 spans 14 residues. V was pared by 0 bases and J by 8 bases, with 12 bases between. The CDR3 DNA reads TGCGCCAGCAGCTTGGAGTTCGGGAGACACACCATATATTTT. This encodes CASSLEFGRHTIYF.

This clonotype occurred a few times. This chain connects TRBV7-9 to TRBJ1-1; no reliable D call. The CDR3 sequence is 15 residues long. V was shortened by 1 base and J by 3 bases, with 12 bases between the two germline ends. The V gene's germline CDR1 is SEHNR and CDR2 FQNEAQ (reference sequence). The CDR3 sequence is CASSLEVTSYTEAFF. DNA for the CDR3: TGTGCCAGCAGCTTAGAAGTGACCAGCTACACTGAAGCTTTCTTT.

This clonotype turned up a few times. The chain is built from TRBV6-1 and TRBJ2-2, with a tentative D call TRBD1 (6 bases). In germline, CDR1 is MNHNS, CDR2 SASEGT. The CDR3 totals 17 residues. Trimming left V 0 bases short and J 4 bases short, with 15 bases between. The CDR3 bases are TGTGCCAGCAGTGAAGCAGCAGGGGCCGCCGTCACCGGGGAGCTGTTTTTT. Translation: CASSEAAGAAVTGELFF.

In its sample, this clonotype was seen a few times. The V call is TRBV6-2 or TRBV6-3, the J call TRBJ1-5, with D perhaps TRBD1 (6 bases). Germline assignment: CDR1 MNHEY and CDR2 SVGEGT. This CDR3 has 14 residues. The V gene lost 2 bases and the J gene lost 5 bases, with 10 bases spanning the gap. The CDR3 bases are TGTGCCAGCAGTTACGCAGGGGCCCATCAGCCCCAGCATTTT. This translates into CASSYAGAHQPQHF.

This clonotype has only one observation. The V call is TRBV25-1, the J call TRBJ2-3; TRBD2 agrees at 11 bases. Unmatched junction bases numbered 6, after V lost 3 bases and J lost 4 bases. Germline lookup yields CDR1 MGHDK and CDR2 SYGVNS. The CDR3 runs to 16 residues. CDR3 residues: CASSEGTSGSADTQYF. In DNA form, the CDR3 reads TGTGCCAGCAGTGAGGGGACTAGCGGTAGCGCAGATACGCAGTATTTT. Looking up the rest from reference TRBV25-1 and TRBJ2-3 gives the full variable domain: EADIYQTPRYLVIGTGKKITLECSQTMGHDKMYWYQQDPGMELHLIHYSYGVNSTEKGDLSSESTVSRIRTEHFPLTLESARPSHTSQYLCASSEGTSGSADTQYFGPGTRLTVL.

This clonotype was observed many times. The V gene is TRBV24-1, the J gene TRBJ2-5; no definite D call. Per the germline V gene, CDR1 is KGHDR and CDR2 is SFDVKD. The CDR3 runs to 11 residues. Trimming cost V 0 bases and J 10 bases, with 5 bases left between them. The CDR3 DNA sequence: TGTGCCACCAGTGATTTGCGAGGCCAGTACTTC. Translating it yields CATSDLRGQYF.

This clonotype has a count of ten or more. The chain couples TRBV12-5 to TRBJ2-3; D uncertain. Germline lookup yields CDR1 LGHNT and CDR2 FRNRAP. Trimming took off 1 base at V and 2 bases at J, with 16 bases between the two ends. This CDR3 contains 17 residues. The CDR3 is CASGLASHLLPTDTQYF. For the CDR3, the DNA is TGTGCTAGTGGTTTGGCCTCACACCTTCTCCCCACAGATACGCAGTATTTT. Full variable domain (rest looked up from reference TRBV12-5 and TRBJ2-3): DARVTQTPRHKVTEMGQEVTMRCQPILGHNTVFWYRQTMMQGLELLAYFRNRAPLDDSGMPKDRFSAEMPDATLATLKIQPSEPRDSAVYFCASGLASHLLPTDTQYFGPGTRLTVL.

The chain uses TRBV5-1 and TRBJ1-1; tentative D call: TRBD1 (6 bases). The length of the CDR3 is 15 residues. Trimming removed 0 bases at V and 6 bases at J, with 15 bases between. Germline V lookup: CDR1 SGHRS, CDR2 YFSETQ. CDR3 bases: TGCGCCAGCAGCTTGGTTTTGGGGCAGGGGTCTGAAGCTTTCTTT. It translates to CASSLVLGQGSEAFF.

In regard to this clonotype: This may arise from a read error, as a much more abundant clone is one base away. The gene calls are TRBV6-1 and TRBJ2-5, with TRBD2 identical over 7 bases. J lost 6 bases, V lost 6 bases, and 13 bases had no gene match. CDR3 size: 15 residues. From germline, CDR1 is MNHNS and CDR2 SASEGT. CDR3 amino acids: CASSAATGGSQTQYF. Here the CDR3 DNA reads TGTGCCAGCAGCGCCGCTACTGGCGGGAGTCAGACCCAGTACTTC.

This clonotype was seen a few times. The chain recombines TRBV5-1 with TRBJ2-2; D not resolved. The CDR3 runs 15 residues. Looked up from germline, CDR1 is SGHRS and CDR2 is YFSETQ. Deletions cut 3 bases from V and 1 base from J, with 10 bases between. CDR3 in DNA: TGCGCCAGCAGCTCGACCCCTAAGAACACCGGGGAGCTGTTTTTT. Amino acids: CASSSTPKNTGELFF.

This clonotype was picked up a small number of times. This chain uses TRBV12-3 or TRBV12-4 with TRBJ2-3, with unresolved D. The CDR3 is 13 amino acids. With 0 bases removed from V and 5 bases from J, the gap between germline ends came to 6 bases. CDR3: CASSLAELDTQYF. The CDR3 coding sequence is TGTGCCAGCAGTTTAGCCGAGCTAGATACGCAGTATTTT.

This clonotype has more than one count but fewer than ten. The V and J genes are TRBV7-9 and TRBJ1-6, with D possibly matching TRBD1 (5 bases). In germline, CDR1 is SEHNR, CDR2 FQNEAQ (reference sequence). Trimming removed 1 base at V and 9 bases at J, with 13 bases between. There are 15 residues in the CDR3. The DNA for the CDR3 is TGTGCCAGCAGCTTAGAACCAGGGAACTCTTCACCCCTCCACTTT. Its translation: CASSLEPGNSSPLHF. Using reference TRBV7-9 and TRBJ1-6 for the parts outside the CDR3, the full variable domain is DTGVSQNPRHKITKRGQNVTFRCDPISEHNRLYWYRQTLGQGPEFLTYFQNEAQLEKSRLLSDRFSAERPKGSFSTLEIQRTEQGDSAMYLCASSLEPGNSSPLHFGNGTRLTVT.

This clonotype was detected only a few times. V and J are TRBV10-1 and TRBJ2-3; the D is unclear. Trimming cost V 0 bases and J 4 bases, with 8 bases left between them. CDR1 is WNHNN and CDR2 is SYGVQD in the germline V gene (reference sequence). The CDR3 is 14 residues long. CDR3 region: CASSESYPADTQYF. DNA for the CDR3: TGCGCCAGCAGTGAGTCGTATCCAGCAGATACGCAGTATTTT.

This clonotype was recorded a few times. The V and J genes are TRBV3-1 and TRBJ2-5; D gene ambiguous. V was clipped by 0 bases and J by 5 bases, with 7 bases between them. The CDR3 is 13 residues long. Germline loops: CDR1 LGHDT, CDR2 YNNKEL (reference sequence). This CDR3 reads CASSQDQSETQYF. As DNA, the CDR3 is TGTGCCAGCAGCCAAGATCAGTCGGAGACCCAGTACTTC.

This clonotype was recorded many times. The V gene is TRBV2, the J gene TRBJ1-1; D remains unclear. The ends were cut back, 7 bases at V and 4 bases at J, with 13 bases in the middle. The CDR3 consists of 13 residues. Germline V gene sequence: CDR1 SNHLY, CDR2 FYNNEI. The chain's CDR3 is CASKEGRGTEAFF. DNA of the CDR3: TGTGCCAGCAAGGAAGGGCGTGGCACTGAAGCTTTCTTT.